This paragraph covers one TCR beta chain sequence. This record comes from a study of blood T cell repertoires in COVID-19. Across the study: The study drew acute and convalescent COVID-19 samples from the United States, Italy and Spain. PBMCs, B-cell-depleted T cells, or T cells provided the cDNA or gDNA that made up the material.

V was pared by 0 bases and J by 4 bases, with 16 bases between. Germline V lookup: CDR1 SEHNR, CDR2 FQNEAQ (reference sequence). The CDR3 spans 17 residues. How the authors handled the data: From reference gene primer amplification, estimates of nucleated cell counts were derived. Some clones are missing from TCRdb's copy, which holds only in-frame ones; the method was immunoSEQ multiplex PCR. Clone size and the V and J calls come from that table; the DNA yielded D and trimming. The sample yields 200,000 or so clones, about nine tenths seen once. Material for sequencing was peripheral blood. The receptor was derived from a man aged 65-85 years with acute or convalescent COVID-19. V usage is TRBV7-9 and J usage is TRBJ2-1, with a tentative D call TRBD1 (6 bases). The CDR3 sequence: CASSLATGSGAYNEQFF. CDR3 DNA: TGTGCCAGCAGCTTAGCGACAGGCTCCGGGGCTTACAATGAGCAGTTCTTC.